One and the same sample provided the 26 T cell receptor beta chains below, sequenced in a study of cytomegalovirus exposure and HLA in healthy donors. With 60 Vbeta and 13 Jbeta primers, the PCR was carried out. Clones were sequenced by immunoSEQ multiplex PCR, and TCRdb holds only the in-frame ones, with some missing. The profile shows roughly 160,000 clones, 84% of them singletons. The sequenced material came from PBMCs. These receptors all stem from a man aged 25-45 years in good health and CMV-seronegative.

The chain is built from TRBV9 and TRBJ1-4; 7 bases match TRBD1. The CDR3 contains 17 residues. The junction had 12 bases not matched to a gene; V was cut back by 2 bases and J by 5 bases. The germline CDR1 and CDR2 sequences are SGDLS and YYNGEE. The CDR3 protein is CASSVTWTGLLNEKLFF. The CDR3, as DNA: TGTGCCAGCAGCGTCACGTGGACAGGCCTTTTAAATGAAAAACTGTTTTTT.

This clone occurred once. The chain employs TRBV5-6 and TRBJ2-1; TRBD2 matches at 11 bases. The V segment lost 4 bases and the J segment 6 bases; nucleotides outside the gene matches: 9. The CDR3 spans 16 residues. In germline, CDR1 is SGHDT, CDR2 YYEEEE. CDR3 amino acids: CASSLGLAGQFNEQFF. The CDR3 DNA reads as TGTGCCAGCAGCCTAGGACTAGCGGGTCAGTTCAATGAGCAGTTCTTC.

The chain combines TRBV30 with TRBJ1-2; 8 bases are a match to TRBD1. CDR1 GTSNPN and CDR2 SVGIG come from the germline V gene (reference sequence). The CDR3 has 11 amino acids. Losses at the gene ends were 5 bases for V and 10 bases for J; bases not matched to a gene: 6. CDR3 region: CAWGGTGVYTF. CDR3 coding DNA: TGTGCCTGGGGGGGGACAGGAGTCTACACCTTC. Filled out from reference TRBV30 and TRBJ1-2, the complete variable domain reads SQTIHQWPATLVQPVGSPLSLECTVEGTSNPNLYWYRQAAGRGLQLLFYSVGIGQISSEVPQNLSASRPQDRQFILSSKKLLLSDSGFYLCAWGGTGVYTFGSGTRLTVV.

The V gene is TRBV19, the J gene TRBJ2-5; D may be TRBD1 (5 bases). The J call is in doubt because the DNA end fits TRBJ2-7 better. From germline, CDR1 is LNHDA and CDR2 SQIVND (reference sequence). This CDR3 is 11 amino acids long. CDR3 sequence (DNA): TGTGCCGGCCAGGGTGCCTACGAGCAGTACTTC. It is translated as CAGQGAYEQYF.

The chain is built from TRBV27 and TRBJ2-5, with TRBD2 identical over 12 bases. The CDR3 has 17 residues. Germline CDR1 is MNHEY and CDR2 is SMNVEV (reference sequence). V was clipped by 5 bases and J by 5 bases; unmatched bases: 12. In DNA, the CDR3 is TGTGCCAGCAGTGGGCTAGCGGGAGGGCCAGGGTTGGAGACCCAGTACTTC. This encodes CASSGLAGGPGLETQYF.

This chain uses TRBV5-1 with TRBJ2-1; TRBD2 agrees at 9 bases. With V trimmed by 0 bases and J by 0 bases, 7 bases remained unmatched. This CDR3 contains 18 residues. In germline, CDR1 is SGHRS, CDR2 YFSETQ. CDR3 loop: CASSLDLRLADSYNEQFF. CDR3 nucleotides: TGCGCCAGCAGCTTGGATTTACGACTAGCGGACTCCTACAATGAGCAGTTCTTC.

The chain couples TRBV11-3 to TRBJ2-7; 8 nucleotides agree with TRBD1. The CDR3 is made up of 13 amino acids. Germline V gene data show CDR1 as SGHNT and CDR2 as YENEEA. The V segment lost 0 bases and the J segment 6 bases; nucleotides outside the gene matches: 1. The CDR3 spells CASSLETGGEQYF. The CDR3 DNA follows: TGTGCCAGCAGCTTAGAAACAGGGGGCGAGCAGTACTTC.

The chain is built from TRBV4-1 and TRBJ2-5; TRBD1 might be the D (6 bases). Germline CDR1 and CDR2: MGHRA and YSYEKL. The CDR3 covers 15 residues. The V end was cut by 1 base, the J end by 7 bases, with 16 bases between. The DNA for the CDR3 is TGCGCCAGCAGCCAAGTAACAGGGCCGGGGTGGACCCAGTACTTC. Protein sequence: CASSQVTGPGWTQYF.

This chain links TRBV7-9 with TRBJ2-7, with D possibly TRBD1 on 6 matching bases. This CDR3 spans 15 amino acids. Germline V gene data show CDR1 as SEHNR and CDR2 as FQNEAQ (reference sequence). V was shortened by 0 bases and J by 1 base, with 10 bases between the two germline ends. CDR3 in DNA: TGTGCCAGCAGCTTAGCCCGGGACAAGTCCTACGAGCAGTACTTC. Encoded protein: CASSLARDKSYEQYF.

The chain couples TRBV30 to TRBJ2-1; 13 nucleotides line up with TRBD2. J gave up 6 bases and V 3 bases, and 2 bases lay outside the gene matches. This CDR3 is built from 14 residues. From germline, CDR1 is GTSNPN and CDR2 SVGIG (reference sequence). This CDR3 is CAWRLAGGRNEQFF. CDR3 sequence (DNA): TGTGCCTGGAGACTAGCGGGGGGGCGCAATGAGCAGTTCTTC.

This clone was counted only a few times. The chain uses TRBV28 and TRBJ2-1; 14 nucleotides line up with TRBD2. Trimming removed 6 bases from V and 9 bases from J; junction bases left unmatched: 7. The CDR3 consists of 15 residues. Germline CDR1 reads MDHEN; CDR2 reads SYDVKM. The CDR3 loop reads CASSLTSGGVSEQFF. Here the CDR3 DNA reads TGTGCCAGCAGCCTGACTAGCGGGGGGGTGTCTGAGCAGTTCTTC.

This clone has a single count. The chain carries TRBV4-2 and TRBJ1-2; D remains ambiguous. CDR1 and CDR2 from the germline V gene are LGHNA and YNFKEQ. The CDR3 contains 15 residues. V lost 0 bases and J 1 base, leaving 9 bases between the germline ends. Written as DNA, the CDR3 is TGTGCCAGCAGCCAAGAAGCCGGGGTTAACTATGGCTACACCTTC. Its translation is CASSQEAGVNYGYTF.

The CDR3 spells CASSKKSRAKAGGAYEQYF. For the CDR3, the DNA is TGTGCCAGCAGCAAAAAATCAAGGGCTAAAGCGGGAGGCGCCTACGAGCAGTACTTC. This chain connects TRBV21-1 to TRBJ2-7; the DNA was not used to check the table's D call, TRBD2. TRBV21-1 is annotated as a pseudogene. This CDR3 is 19 amino acids long.

This clone occurred once. The rearrangement uses TRBV4-2 and TRBJ1-1; 9 nucleotides match TRBD1. Germline CDR1 and CDR2: LGHNA and YNFKEQ. V gave up 4 bases and J gave up 3 bases; unmatched junction bases: 3. The CDR3 has 14 amino acids. The CDR3 bases are TGTGCCAGCAGCCCACAGGGGGCGGACACTGAAGCTTTCTTT. Its protein product is CASSPQGADTEAFF.

This chain uses TRBV11-2 with TRBJ1-2, with D possibly matching TRBD1 (6 bases). Germline V CDR1 and CDR2: SGHAT, FQNNGV. Trimming stripped 1 base from V and 3 bases from J, with 15 bases between. The CDR3 covers 16 residues. The DNA for the CDR3 is TGTGCCAGCAGCTTAGCGGCCTCCGGGGGGCACTATGGCTACACCTTC. Protein: CASSLAASGGHYGYTF.

The chain recombines TRBV5-4 with TRBJ1-2, with D maybe TRBD1 (5 bases). Trimming took off 3 bases at V and 1 base at J, with 10 bases between the two ends. CDR1 is SGHNT and CDR2 is YYREEE in the germline V gene (reference sequence). The CDR3 runs to 14 residues. For the CDR3, the DNA is TGTGCCAGCAGCTCGCCACAGGTTAACTATGGCTACACCTTC. It specifies CASSSPQVNYGYTF.

This clone was counted once. V gene TRBV15 combines with J gene TRBJ2-7; the match to TRBD2 covers 8 bases. J gave up 0 bases and V 3 bases, and 4 bases lay outside the gene matches. This CDR3 comprises 15 residues. CDR1 is LNHNV, CDR2 YYDKDF, per germline (reference sequence). The CDR3 DNA is TGTGCCACCAGCAGGGATAGCGGGGCCTCCTACGAGCAGTACTTC. It codes for CATSRDSGASYEQYF.

The gene calls are TRBV7-6 and TRBJ2-3; 10 bases fit TRBD2. Per germline, CDR1 SGHVS and CDR2 FNYEAQ. V was clipped by 5 bases and J by 3 bases; unmatched bases: 2. This CDR3 contains 14 residues. The CDR3: CASSRTSGTDTQYF. CDR3 nucleotides: TGTGCCAGCAGCCGGACTAGCGGTACAGATACGCAGTATTTT.

The rearrangement uses TRBV27 and TRBJ1-5; D is possibly TRBD1 (6 bases). The germline V and J ends were trimmed by 6 bases and 2 bases, with 11 bases remaining between them. This CDR3 region has 14 residues. Per germline, CDR1 MNHEY and CDR2 SMNVEV (reference sequence). The DNA for the CDR3 is TGTGCCAGCAGGAGCAGGGGAGGCAATCAGCCCCAGCATTTT. The encoded protein is CASRSRGGNQPQHF.

The rearrangement joins TRBV12-5 to TRBJ1-1; weak D call: TRBD1 (5 bases). The CDR3 extends over 15 amino acids. With 8 bases removed from V and 1 base from J, the gap between germline ends came to 17 bases. Germline V gene data show CDR1 as LGHNT and CDR2 as FRNRAP. CDR3 bases: TGTGCTAGTTTTTCAGGGAACGGTCGGAACACTGAAGCTTTCTTT. Amino acid sequence: CASFSGNGRNTEAFF.

The chain joins TRBV27 to TRBJ1-6; D may be TRBD1 (5 bases). The CDR3 has 13 amino acids. V lost 6 bases, J lost 7 bases, and 10 bases lay in between. Germline loops: CDR1 MNHEY, CDR2 SMNVEV (reference sequence). CDR3 nucleotide sequence: TGTGCCAGCAGGGCAGGGTCGAATTCACCCCTCCACTTT. Residues: CASRAGSNSPLHF.

This chain joins TRBV11-2 and TRBJ2-3, with 11 bases fitting TRBD2. V trimming: 6 bases; J trimming: 0 bases; junction bases outside the gene matches: 11. CDR1 is SGHAT, CDR2 FQNNGV, per germline. The CDR3 length is 18 residues. CDR3 DNA: TGTGCCAGCAGTCCTAATAGCGGGGGGGCCATCAGCACAGATACGCAGTATTTT. Translating it yields CASSPNSGGAISTDTQYF.

Only a few counts were recorded for this clone. The chain combines TRBV19 with TRBJ2-3; perhaps TRBD1 as D (6 bases). Looked up from germline, CDR1 is LNHDA and CDR2 is SQIVND (reference sequence). The CDR3 consists of 14 residues. Trimming took 5 bases from V and 2 from J, leaving 11 bases between them. The CDR3, as DNA: TGTGCCAGTAGTCAACGACAGGACACAGATACGCAGTATTTT. Protein: CASSQRQDTDTQYF. Full variable domain (missing parts from reference TRBV19 and TRBJ2-3): DGGITQSPKYLFRKEGQNVTLSCEQNLNHDAMYWYRQDPGQGLRLIYYSQIVNDFQKGDIAEGYSVSREKKESFPLTVTSAQKNPTAFYLCASSQRQDTDTQYFGPGTRLTVL.

The gene calls are TRBV18 and TRBJ1-5; weak D call: TRBD1 (6 bases). V gave up 1 base and J gave up 7 bases, with 11 bases separating them. There are 14 residues in the CDR3. The germline CDR1 and CDR2 sequences are KGHSH and LQKENI. CDR3: CASSPLQGRQPQHF. CDR3 DNA sequence: TGTGCCAGCTCACCACTCCAGGGGCGGCAGCCCCAGCATTTT.

The chain joins TRBV4-1 to TRBJ2-2, with a tentative D call TRBD1 (6 bases). Germline-derived CDR1 and CDR2 are MGHRA and YSYEKL. V was cut by 6 bases and J by 1 base, with 15 bases left in between. The CDR3 has 16 amino acids. This chain's CDR3 is CASSPEGDKNTGELFF. In DNA form, the CDR3 reads TGCGCCAGCAGTCCGGAAGGGGACAAGAACACCGGGGAGCTGTTTTTT.

This chain connects TRBV19 to TRBJ1-2, with TRBD1 matching 7 bases. Germline CDR1 reads LNHDA; CDR2 reads SQIVND (reference sequence). This CDR3 has 15 amino acids. After removal of 4 bases from V and 7 bases from J, the junction contained 12 bases not matched to a gene. CDR3 sequence: CASSTPGGQNGGYTF. CDR3 in DNA: TGTGCCAGTAGTACACCCGGGGGACAGAACGGTGGCTACACCTTC.